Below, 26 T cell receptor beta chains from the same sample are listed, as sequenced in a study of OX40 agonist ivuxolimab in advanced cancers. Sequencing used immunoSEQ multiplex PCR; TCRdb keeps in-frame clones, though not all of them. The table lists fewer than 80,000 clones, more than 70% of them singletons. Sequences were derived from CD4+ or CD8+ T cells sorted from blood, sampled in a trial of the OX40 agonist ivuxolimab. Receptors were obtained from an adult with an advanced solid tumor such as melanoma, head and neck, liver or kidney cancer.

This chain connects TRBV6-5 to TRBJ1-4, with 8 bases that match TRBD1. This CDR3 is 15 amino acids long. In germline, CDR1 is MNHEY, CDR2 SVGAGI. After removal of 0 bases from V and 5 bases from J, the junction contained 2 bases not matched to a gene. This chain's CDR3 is CASSYSGTGNEKLFF. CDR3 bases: TGTGCCAGCAGTTACTCGGGGACAGGCAATGAAAAACTGTTTTTT.

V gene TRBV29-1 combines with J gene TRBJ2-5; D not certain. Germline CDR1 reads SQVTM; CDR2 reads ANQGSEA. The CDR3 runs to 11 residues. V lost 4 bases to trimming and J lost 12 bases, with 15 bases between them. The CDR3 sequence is CSVADGRGEYF. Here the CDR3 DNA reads TGCAGCGTTGCCGACGGGCGTGGGGAGTACTTC.

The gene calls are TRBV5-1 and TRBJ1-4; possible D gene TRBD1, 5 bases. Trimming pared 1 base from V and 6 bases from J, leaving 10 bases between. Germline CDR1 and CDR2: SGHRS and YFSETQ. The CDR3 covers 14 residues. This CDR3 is CASSLWGTDEKLFF. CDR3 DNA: TGCGCCAGCAGCTTGTGGGGGACGGATGAAAAACTGTTTTTT.

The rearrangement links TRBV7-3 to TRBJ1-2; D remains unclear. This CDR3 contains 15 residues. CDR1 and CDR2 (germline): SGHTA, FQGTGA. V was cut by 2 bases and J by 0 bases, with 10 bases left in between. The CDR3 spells CASSLFAETNYGYTF. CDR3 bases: TGTGCCAGCAGCTTATTCGCAGAAACTAACTATGGCTACACCTTC. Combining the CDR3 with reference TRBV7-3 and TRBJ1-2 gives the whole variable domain GAGVSQTPSNKVTEKGKYVELRCDPISGHTALYWYRQSLGQGPEFLIYFQGTGAADDSGLPNDRFFAVRPEGSVSTLKIQRTERGDSAVYLCASSLFAETNYGYTFGSGTRLTVV.

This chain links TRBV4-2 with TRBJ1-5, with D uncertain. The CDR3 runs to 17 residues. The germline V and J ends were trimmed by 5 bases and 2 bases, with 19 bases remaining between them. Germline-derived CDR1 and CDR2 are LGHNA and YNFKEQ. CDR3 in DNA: TGTGCCAGCAGCACCTCGGACCGTTCCGTGGGCAATCAGCCCCAGCATTTT. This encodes CASSTSDRSVGNQPQHF.

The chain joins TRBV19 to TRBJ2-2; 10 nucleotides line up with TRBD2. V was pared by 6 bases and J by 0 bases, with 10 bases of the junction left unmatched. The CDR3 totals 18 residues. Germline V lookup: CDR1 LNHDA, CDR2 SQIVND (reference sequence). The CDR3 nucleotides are TGTGCCAGTAGCGACCGTCGGAGCGGGGGGGCGAACACCGGGGAGCTGTTTTTT. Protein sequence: CASSDRRSGGANTGELFF. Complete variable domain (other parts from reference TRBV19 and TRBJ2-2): DGGITQSPKYLFRKEGQNVTLSCEQNLNHDAMYWYRQDPGQGLRLIYYSQIVNDFQKGDIAEGYSVSREKKESFPLTVTSAQKNPTAFYLCASSDRRSGGANTGELFFGEGSRLTVL.

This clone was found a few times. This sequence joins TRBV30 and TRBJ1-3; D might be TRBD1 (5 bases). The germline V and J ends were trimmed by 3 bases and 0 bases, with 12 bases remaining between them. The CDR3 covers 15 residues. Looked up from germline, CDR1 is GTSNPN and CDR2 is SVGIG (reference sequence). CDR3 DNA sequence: TGTGCCTGGAGACAGACAGTCCCCTCTGGAAACACCATATATTTT. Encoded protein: CAWRQTVPSGNTIYF.

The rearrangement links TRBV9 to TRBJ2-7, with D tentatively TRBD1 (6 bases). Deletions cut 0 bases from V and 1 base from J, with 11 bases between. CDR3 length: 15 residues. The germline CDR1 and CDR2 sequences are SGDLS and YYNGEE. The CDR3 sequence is CASSVAAGASYEQYF. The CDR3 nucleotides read TGTGCCAGCAGCGTAGCGGCAGGGGCGTCCTACGAGCAGTACTTC.

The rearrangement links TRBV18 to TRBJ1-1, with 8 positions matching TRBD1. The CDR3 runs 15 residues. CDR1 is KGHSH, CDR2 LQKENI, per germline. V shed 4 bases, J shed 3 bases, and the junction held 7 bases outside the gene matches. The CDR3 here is CASSQDRGEYTEAFF. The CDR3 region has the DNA TGTGCCAGCTCACAAGACAGGGGCGAGTACACTGAAGCTTTCTTT.

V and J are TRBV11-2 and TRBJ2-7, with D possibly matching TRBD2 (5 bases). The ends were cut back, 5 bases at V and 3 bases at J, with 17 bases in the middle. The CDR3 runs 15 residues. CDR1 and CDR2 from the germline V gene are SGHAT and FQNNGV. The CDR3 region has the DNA TGTGCCAGCAGCCCTGCTTGGGAGCCCAACTACGAGCAGTACTTC. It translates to CASSPAWEPNYEQYF. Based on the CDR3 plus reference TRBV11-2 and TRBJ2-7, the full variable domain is EAGVAQSPRYKIIEKRQSVAFWCNPISGHATLYWYQQILGQGPKLLIQFQNNGVVDDSQLPKDRFSAERLKGVDSTLKIQPAKLEDSAVYLCASSPAWEPNYEQYFGPGTRLTVT.

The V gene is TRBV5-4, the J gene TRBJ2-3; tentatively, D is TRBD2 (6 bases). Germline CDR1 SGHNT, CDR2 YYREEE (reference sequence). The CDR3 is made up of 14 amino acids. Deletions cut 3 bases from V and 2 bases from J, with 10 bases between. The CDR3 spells CASSYRGFTDTQYF. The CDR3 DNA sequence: TGTGCCAGCAGCTATCGGGGGTTCACAGATACGCAGTATTTT.

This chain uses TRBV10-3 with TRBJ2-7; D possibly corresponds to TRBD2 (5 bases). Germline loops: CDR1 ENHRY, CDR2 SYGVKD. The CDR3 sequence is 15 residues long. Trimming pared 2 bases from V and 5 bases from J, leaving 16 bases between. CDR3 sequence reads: CAISESGSRAHEQYF. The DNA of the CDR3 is TGTGCCATCAGTGAGAGCGGCTCGAGGGCCCACGAGCAGTACTTC.

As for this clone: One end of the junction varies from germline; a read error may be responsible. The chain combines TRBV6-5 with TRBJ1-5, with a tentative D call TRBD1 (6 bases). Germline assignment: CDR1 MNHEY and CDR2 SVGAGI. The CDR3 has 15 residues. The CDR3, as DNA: TGTGCCAGCAGTCTGGGGAATCAGGGGAGCTTGCCCCAGCACTTT. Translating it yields CASSLGNQGSLPQHF.

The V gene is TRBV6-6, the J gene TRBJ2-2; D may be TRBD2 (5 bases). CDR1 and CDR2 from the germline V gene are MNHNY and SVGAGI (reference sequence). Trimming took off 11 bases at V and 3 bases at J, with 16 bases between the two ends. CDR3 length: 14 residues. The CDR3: CAVGKGLDTGELFF. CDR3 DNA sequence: TGTGCCGTCGGGAAAGGGTTGGACACCGGGGAGCTGTTTTTT.

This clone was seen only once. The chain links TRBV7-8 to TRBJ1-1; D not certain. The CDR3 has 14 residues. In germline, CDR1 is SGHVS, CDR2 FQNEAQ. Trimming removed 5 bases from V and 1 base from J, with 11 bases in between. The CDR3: CASSPPVGNTEAFF. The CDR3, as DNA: TGTGCCAGCAGCCCTCCCGTAGGGAACACTGAAGCTTTCTTT.

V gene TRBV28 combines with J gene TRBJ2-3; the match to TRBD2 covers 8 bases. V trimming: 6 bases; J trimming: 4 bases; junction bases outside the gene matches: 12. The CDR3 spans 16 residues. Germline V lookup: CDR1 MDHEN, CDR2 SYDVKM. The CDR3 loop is CASSQPGGFGADTQYF. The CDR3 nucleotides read TGTGCCAGCAGCCAACCGGGGGGGTTTGGGGCAGATACGCAGTATTTT.

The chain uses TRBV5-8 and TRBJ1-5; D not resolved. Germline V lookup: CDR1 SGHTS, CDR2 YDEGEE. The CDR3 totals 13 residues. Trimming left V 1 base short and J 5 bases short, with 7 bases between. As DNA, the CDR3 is TGTGCCAGCAGCTTGTCGATAGATCAGCCCCAGCATTTT. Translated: CASSLSIDQPQHF. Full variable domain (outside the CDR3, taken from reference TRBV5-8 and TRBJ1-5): EAGVTQSPTHLIKTRGQQATLRCSPISGHTSVYWYQQALGLGLQFLLWYDEGEERNRGNFPPRFSGRQFPNYSSELNVNALELEDSALYLCASSLSIDQPQHFGDGTRLSIL.

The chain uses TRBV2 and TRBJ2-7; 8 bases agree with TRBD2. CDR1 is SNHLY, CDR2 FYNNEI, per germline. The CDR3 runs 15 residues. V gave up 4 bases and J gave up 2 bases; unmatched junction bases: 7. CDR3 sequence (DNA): TGTGCCAGCAGTGGGAGCGGGGGTCCCACCTACGAGCAGTACTTC. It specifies CASSGSGGPTYEQYF. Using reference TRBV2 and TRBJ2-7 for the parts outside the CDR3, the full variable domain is EPEVTQTPSHQVTQMGQEVILRCVPISNHLYFYWYRQILGQKVEFLVSFYNNEISEKSEIFDDQFSVERPDGSNFTLKIRSTKLEDSAMYFCASSGSGGPTYEQYFGPGTRLTVT.

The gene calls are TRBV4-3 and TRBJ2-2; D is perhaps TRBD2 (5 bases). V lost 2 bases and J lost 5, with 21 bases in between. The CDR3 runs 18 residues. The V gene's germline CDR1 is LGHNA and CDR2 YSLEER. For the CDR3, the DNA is TGCGCCAGCAGCCAAACACTCTGGACGGGGAGAGGTACCGGGGAGCTGTTTTTT. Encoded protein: CASSQTLWTGRGTGELFF.

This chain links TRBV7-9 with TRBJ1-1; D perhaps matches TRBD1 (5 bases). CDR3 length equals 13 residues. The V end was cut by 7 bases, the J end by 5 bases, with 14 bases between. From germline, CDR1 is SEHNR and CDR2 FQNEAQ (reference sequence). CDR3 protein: CASTWGGRTEAFF. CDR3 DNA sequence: TGTGCCAGCACGTGGGGGGGAAGGACTGAAGCTTTCTTT.

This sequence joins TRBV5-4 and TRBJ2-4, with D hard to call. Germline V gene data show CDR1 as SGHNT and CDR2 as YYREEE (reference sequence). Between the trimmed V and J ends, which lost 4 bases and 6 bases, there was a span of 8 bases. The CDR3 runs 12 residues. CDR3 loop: CASSPGLNIQYF. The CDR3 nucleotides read TGTGCCAGCAGCCCGGGTTTAAACATTCAGTACTTC.

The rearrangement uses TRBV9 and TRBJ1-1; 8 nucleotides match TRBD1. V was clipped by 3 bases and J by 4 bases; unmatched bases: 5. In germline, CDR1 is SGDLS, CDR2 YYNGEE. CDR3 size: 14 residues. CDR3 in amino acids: CASSGQGWGTEAFF. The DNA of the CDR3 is TGTGCCAGCAGCGGACAGGGGTGGGGCACTGAAGCTTTCTTT.

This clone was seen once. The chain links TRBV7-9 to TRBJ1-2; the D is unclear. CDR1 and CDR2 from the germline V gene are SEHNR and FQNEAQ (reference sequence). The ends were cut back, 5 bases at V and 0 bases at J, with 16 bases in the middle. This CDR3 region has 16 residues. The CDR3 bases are TGTGCCAGCAGCCCAGCCCCCGCAGAAGCTAACTATGGCTACACCTTC. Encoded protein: CASSPAPAEANYGYTF.

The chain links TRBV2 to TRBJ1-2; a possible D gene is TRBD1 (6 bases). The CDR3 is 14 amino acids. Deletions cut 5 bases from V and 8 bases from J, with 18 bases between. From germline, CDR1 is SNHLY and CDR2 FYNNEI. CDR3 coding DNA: TGTGCCAGCAGTTTACAGGGAGGGAAGGGGGGCTACACCTTC. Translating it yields CASSLQGGKGGYTF.

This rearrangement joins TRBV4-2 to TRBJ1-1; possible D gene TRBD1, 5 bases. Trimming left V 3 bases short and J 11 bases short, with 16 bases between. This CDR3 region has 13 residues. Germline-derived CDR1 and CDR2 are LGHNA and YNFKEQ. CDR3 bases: TGTGCCAGCAGCCAGACACGGGGGAGGTATGCTTTCTTT. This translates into CASSQTRGRYAFF.

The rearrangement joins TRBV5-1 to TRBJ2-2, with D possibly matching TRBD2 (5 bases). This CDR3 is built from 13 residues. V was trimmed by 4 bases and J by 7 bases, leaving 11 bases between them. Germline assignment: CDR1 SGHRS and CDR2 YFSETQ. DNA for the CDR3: TGCGCCAGCAGCATTGGGAGAGTCGGGGAGCTGTTTTTT. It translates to CASSIGRVGELFF.